The clone carrying this TCR beta chain was seen just once. Its specificity is not known. Caucasian adults residing in Nashville, Tennessee made up all the donors. Unsorted samples used tens of millions of PBMCs for genomic DNA. The authors' processing: From ImmunoSEQ came sequences covering only the junction and carrying no quality scores, so filtering differed. Profiled with immunoSEQ multiplex PCR; TCRdb holds only in-frame clones, not every one. That table is the source of V, J and clone size, and D and trimming were worked out from the DNA. The data contain about 530,000 clones, roughly 79% of them singletons. The germline V and J ends were trimmed by 5 bases and 4 bases, with 11 bases remaining between them. CDR3 length: 13 amino acids. Germline V gene data show CDR1 as MDHEN and CDR2 as SYDVKM. This sample is drawn from a study of shared clonotypes between healthy human individuals. Study observations and caveats: The donor pool, a small one, limited the genetic and exposure-history diversity represented.

The chain has TRBV28 and TRBJ1-2; D gene uncertain. Sequencing used PBMCs. This receptor was obtained from a woman between 35 and 50 years old in good health. Some clones in this sample may be carry-over from other donors' samples. CDR3 sequence: CASSPRRRYGYTF. CDR3 sequence (DNA): TGTGCCAGCAGTCCAAGACGCCGCTATGGCTACACCTTC.